A selection of T cell receptor beta chains follows, all from one sample in a study of T-cell reconstitution after alpha-beta-depleted transplantation in children. Using its own MiXCR run on the PCR reads, TCRdb lists one record per CDR3 protein. The table has roughly 300,000 distinct CDR3 sequences, roughly 11% seen once. The sample consisted of peripheral blood, taken 180 days after TCRalphabeta/CD19-depleted stem cell transplant. These receptors came from a male patient aged 2 to 9 who had a stem cell transplant for chronic granulomatous disease, so the T cells may come from the graft donor. The CDR3 runs from the conserved cysteine through the conserved F or W. The D gene is left open where the match is weak.

v_call: TRBV3-1; d_call: -; j_call: TRBJ1-1; cdr3_aa: CASSQAGGSTEAFF
v_call: TRBV27; d_call: -; j_call: TRBJ2-3; cdr3_aa: CASSPRAFAADTQYF
v_call: TRBV7-9; d_call: TRBD1; j_call: TRBJ1-4; cdr3_aa: CASSYGDRVNNEKLFF
v_call: TRBV11-2; d_call: -; j_call: TRBJ2-7; cdr3_aa: CASSIMTGPFEQYF
v_call: TRBV7-2; d_call: TRBD2; j_call: TRBJ2-7; cdr3_aa: CASSSGYGGVF
v_call: TRBV7-9; d_call: TRBD2; j_call: TRBJ2-7; cdr3_aa: CASSLNGGAGGYSYEQYF
v_call: TRBV15; d_call: TRBD2; j_call: TRBJ2-7; cdr3_aa: CATSRDHPSGLQSGEQYF
v_call: TRBV5-4; d_call: -; j_call: TRBJ2-7; cdr3_aa: CASSLRNSPYEQYF
v_call: TRBV29-1; d_call: TRBD2; j_call: TRBJ2-1; cdr3_aa: CSVRKREGLGMDEQFF
v_call: TRBV6-1; d_call: TRBD1; j_call: TRBJ2-1; cdr3_aa: CASRPAHMDRADEQFF
v_call: TRBV7-9; d_call: TRBD2; j_call: TRBJ2-5; cdr3_aa: CASSRTGTSGETQYF
v_call: TRBV10-3; d_call: TRBD2; j_call: TRBJ2-7; cdr3_aa: CAISEPTTSGRAYEQYF
v_call: TRBV4-1; d_call: -; j_call: TRBJ1-1; cdr3_aa: CASSQTENTEAFF
v_call: TRBV7-9; d_call: TRBD2; j_call: TRBJ2-7; cdr3_aa: CASSLGLAGGRAYEQYF
v_call: TRBV12-3/TRBV12-4; d_call: -; j_call: TRBJ1-5; cdr3_aa: CASSQKDQPQHF
v_call: TRBV5-5; d_call: -; j_call: TRBJ2-1; cdr3_aa: CASTKPSGHNEQFF
v_call: TRBV12-3/TRBV12-4; d_call: TRBD1; j_call: TRBJ2-2; cdr3_aa: CASSSRTGNTGELFF
v_call: TRBV20-1; d_call: -; j_call: TRBJ2-1; cdr3_aa: CSASTHGTYYNEQFF
v_call: TRBV12-3/TRBV12-4; d_call: -; j_call: TRBJ1-5; cdr3_aa: CASRFGGRGGNQPQHF
v_call: TRBV19; d_call: -; j_call: TRBJ2-7; cdr3_aa: CASTLGGKNTYEQYF
v_call: TRBV20-1; d_call: TRBD2; j_call: TRBJ2-1; cdr3_aa: CSGKTGGGNEQFF
v_call: TRBV20-1; d_call: TRBD2; j_call: TRBJ2-5; cdr3_aa: CSARLAGRLMETQYF
v_call: TRBV6-1; d_call: TRBD1; j_call: TRBJ2-7; cdr3_aa: CASSVQTGYPYEQYF
v_call: TRBV5-1; d_call: -; j_call: TRBJ1-6; cdr3_aa: CASSLAREGNSPLHF
v_call: TRBV11-2; d_call: TRBD1; j_call: TRBJ1-4; cdr3_aa: CASSLAGQLNEKLFF
v_call: TRBV12-3/TRBV12-4; d_call: -; j_call: TRBJ2-6; cdr3_aa: CASSLGAGSQSSGANVLTF
v_call: TRBV10-3; d_call: -; j_call: TRBJ2-4; cdr3_aa: CAISDPTIQGIQYF
v_call: TRBV19; d_call: TRBD2; j_call: TRBJ2-7; cdr3_aa: CASAPGLASYEQYF
v_call: TRBV18; d_call: -; j_call: TRBJ2-1; cdr3_aa: CASSPLWGSYNEQFF
v_call: TRBV12-3/TRBV12-4; d_call: TRBD2; j_call: TRBJ2-1; cdr3_aa: CASSPSGGAAYNEQFF
v_call: TRBV30; d_call: TRBD2; j_call: TRBJ2-1; cdr3_aa: CAFSLAGGPREQFF
v_call: TRBV28; d_call: -; j_call: TRBJ2-7; cdr3_aa: CASSLGRERGGQYF
v_call: TRBV6-5; d_call: TRBD2; j_call: TRBJ2-5; cdr3_aa: CASSFVLAGTYQETQYF
v_call: TRBV29-1; d_call: TRBD1; j_call: TRBJ2-7; cdr3_aa: CSVETGPYEQYF
v_call: TRBV4-3; d_call: -; j_call: TRBJ2-1; cdr3_aa: CASSQDLRGYYNEQFF
v_call: TRBV9; d_call: -; j_call: TRBJ2-2; cdr3_aa: CASSGRDMAGELFF
v_call: TRBV4-3; d_call: TRBD1; j_call: TRBJ2-7; cdr3_aa: CASSQGDRGNYEQYF
v_call: TRBV7-2; d_call: TRBD2; j_call: TRBJ2-5; cdr3_aa: CASSFSGGTQETQYF
v_call: TRBV25-1; d_call: TRBD1; j_call: TRBJ1-6; cdr3_aa: CASSGGQGVIGSPLHF
v_call: TRBV29-1; d_call: -; j_call: TRBJ2-1; cdr3_aa: CSVAGGQPFKQFF
v_call: TRBV28; d_call: -; j_call: TRBJ1-1; cdr3_aa: CASSFPRPPHRVMNTEAFF
v_call: TRBV7-9; d_call: -; j_call: TRBJ1-5; cdr3_aa: CASSQVAGSNQPQHF
v_call: TRBV20-1; d_call: -; j_call: TRBJ1-1; cdr3_aa: CSANQQGNTEAFF
v_call: TRBV12-3/TRBV12-4; d_call: -; j_call: TRBJ2-7; cdr3_aa: CASSLGRLSSYEQYF
v_call: TRBV7-2; d_call: TRBD2; j_call: TRBJ2-2; cdr3_aa: CASSLVLAGPNTGELFF
v_call: TRBV7-8; d_call: -; j_call: TRBJ1-2; cdr3_aa: CASTPGPDYGYTF
v_call: TRBV9; d_call: -; j_call: TRBJ1-6; cdr3_aa: CASSPRDGRGVYNSPLHF
v_call: TRBV12-3/TRBV12-4; d_call: TRBD2; j_call: TRBJ2-3; cdr3_aa: CASSSTGTSGSDTQYF
v_call: TRBV12-3/TRBV12-4; d_call: TRBD2; j_call: TRBJ2-3; cdr3_aa: CASRRTSPDTQYF
v_call: TRBV4-1; d_call: TRBD1; j_call: TRBJ2-2; cdr3_aa: CASSQEGTGVTGELFF
v_call: TRBV28; d_call: -; j_call: TRBJ1-5; cdr3_aa: CASSFEDQPQHF
v_call: TRBV6-2/TRBV6-3; d_call: TRBD2; j_call: TRBJ2-2; cdr3_aa: CASTGGPRPNTGELFF
v_call: TRBV29-1; d_call: -; j_call: TRBJ2-5; cdr3_aa: CSVVTQGPEETQYF
v_call: TRBV3-1; d_call: -; j_call: TRBJ2-5; cdr3_aa: CAAGQQETQYF
v_call: TRBV11-2; d_call: -; j_call: TRBJ2-1; cdr3_aa: CASSLKSRGGRVSSYNEQFF
v_call: TRBV6-5; d_call: -; j_call: TRBJ2-3; cdr3_aa: CASSYSGRGSDTQYF
v_call: TRBV5-1; d_call: TRBD2; j_call: TRBJ2-5; cdr3_aa: CASSISGVKETQYF
v_call: TRBV18; d_call: -; j_call: TRBJ1-3; cdr3_aa: CASSPVGGNTIYF
v_call: TRBV25-1; d_call: TRBD1; j_call: TRBJ1-1; cdr3_aa: CARDRVEERVISMNTEAFF
v_call: TRBV7-2; d_call: -; j_call: TRBJ2-1; cdr3_aa: CASSLTSGRPYNEQFF